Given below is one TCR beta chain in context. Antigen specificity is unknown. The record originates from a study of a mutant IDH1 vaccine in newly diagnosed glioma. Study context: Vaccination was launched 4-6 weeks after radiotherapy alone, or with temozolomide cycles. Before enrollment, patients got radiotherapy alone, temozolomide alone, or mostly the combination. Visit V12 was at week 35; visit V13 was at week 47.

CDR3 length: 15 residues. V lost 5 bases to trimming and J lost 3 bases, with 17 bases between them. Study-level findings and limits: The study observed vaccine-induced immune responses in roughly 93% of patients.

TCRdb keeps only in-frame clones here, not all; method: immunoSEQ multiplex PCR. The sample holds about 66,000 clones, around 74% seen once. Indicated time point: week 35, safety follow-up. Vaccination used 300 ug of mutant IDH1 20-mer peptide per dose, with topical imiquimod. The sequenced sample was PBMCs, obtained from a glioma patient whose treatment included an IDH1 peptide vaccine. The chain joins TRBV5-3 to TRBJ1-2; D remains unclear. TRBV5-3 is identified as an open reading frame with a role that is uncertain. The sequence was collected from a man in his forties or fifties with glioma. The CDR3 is CARRSSGEVDYGYTF. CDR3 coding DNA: TGTGCCAGAAGATCCTCAGGCGAGGTGGACTATGGCTACACCTTC.